Below are 3 T cell receptor beta chains sequenced from a single sample in a study of T-cell reconstitution after alpha-beta-depleted transplantation in children. Unique molecular identifiers tagged the TCRbeta library. MiXCR, applied by TCRdb to the PCR reads, yields one record per CDR3 protein. This sample has roughly 180,000 distinct CDR3 sequences; 8.5% to 14% occur once, and the top ten carry less than 15%. The material sequenced was PBMCs, taken before TCRalphabeta/CD19-depleted stem cell transplant. The receptors were sampled from a boy aged 2 to 9 with acute myeloid leukemia, due to receive a stem cell transplant.

The table lists this clonotype with many counts. The V call is TRBV24-1, the J call TRBJ2-5, with no clear D. Between the trimmed V and J ends, which lost 6 bases and 5 bases, there was a span of 21 bases. CDR1 and CDR2 from the germline V gene are KGHDR and SFDVKD. CDR3 size: 16 residues. The CDR3 spells CATSLDKAVSRETQYF. CDR3 DNA: TGTGCCACCAGTCTCGACAAGGCGGTTTCACGGGAGACCCAGTACTTC.

With respect to this clonotype: One base away lies a much larger clone, so this may be a sequencing read error. CDR3: CASSLSGVNTESFF. CDR3 DNA sequence: TGTGCCAGCAGCTTAAGTGGTGTGAACACTGAATCTTTCTTT. The chain employs TRBV11-1 and TRBJ1-1, with D hard to call. Germline V gives CDR1 SGHAT, CDR2 FQDESV (reference sequence). This CDR3 comprises 14 residues.

This clonotype has a count of ten or more. This chain connects TRBV18 to TRBJ1-2; 7 nucleotides line up with TRBD1. The germline V gene encodes CDR1 KGHSH and CDR2 LQKENI. The CDR3 has 16 amino acids. Trimming took 3 bases from V and 7 from J; bases not matched to a gene: 14. CDR3 nucleotide sequence: TGTGCCAGCTCACCGGATTGGACAGGCGGTTTGCGTGGCTACACCTTC. Protein: CASSPDWTGGLRGYTF.